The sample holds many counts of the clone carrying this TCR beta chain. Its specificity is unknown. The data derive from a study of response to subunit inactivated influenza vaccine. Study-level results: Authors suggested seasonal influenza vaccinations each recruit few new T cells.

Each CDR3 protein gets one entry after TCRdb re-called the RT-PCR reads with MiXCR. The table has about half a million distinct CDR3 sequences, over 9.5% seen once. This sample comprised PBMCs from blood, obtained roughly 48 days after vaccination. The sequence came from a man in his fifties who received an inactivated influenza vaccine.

CDR3 sequence reads: CASTQGGEAFF. The CDR3 DNA reads as TGTGCCAGCACGCAGGGTGGGGAAGCTTTCTTT. V and J are TRBV2 and TRBJ1-1, with D maybe TRBD1 (5 bases). The germline CDR1 and CDR2 sequences are SNHLY and FYNNEI. The CDR3 runs to 11 residues. V dropped 7 bases and J dropped 8 bases, with 11 bases sitting between them.